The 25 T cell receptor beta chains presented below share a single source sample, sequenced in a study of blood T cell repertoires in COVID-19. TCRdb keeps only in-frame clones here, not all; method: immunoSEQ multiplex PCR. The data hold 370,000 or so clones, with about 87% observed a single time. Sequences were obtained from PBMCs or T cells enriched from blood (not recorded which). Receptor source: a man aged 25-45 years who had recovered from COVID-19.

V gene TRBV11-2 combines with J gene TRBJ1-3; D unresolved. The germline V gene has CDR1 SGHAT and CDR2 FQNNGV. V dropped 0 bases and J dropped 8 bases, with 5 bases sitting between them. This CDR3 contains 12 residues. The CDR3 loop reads CASSLDMYTIYF. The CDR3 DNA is TGTGCCAGCAGCTTAGATATGTACACCATATATTTT.

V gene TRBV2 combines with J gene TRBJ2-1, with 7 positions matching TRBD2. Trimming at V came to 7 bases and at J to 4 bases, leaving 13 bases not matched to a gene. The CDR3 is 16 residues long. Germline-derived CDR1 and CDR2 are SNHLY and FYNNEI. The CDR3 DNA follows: TGTGCCAGCACCCTGAAATGGGGGGGAAAGTACAATGAGCAGTTCTTC. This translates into CASTLKWGGKYNEQFF.

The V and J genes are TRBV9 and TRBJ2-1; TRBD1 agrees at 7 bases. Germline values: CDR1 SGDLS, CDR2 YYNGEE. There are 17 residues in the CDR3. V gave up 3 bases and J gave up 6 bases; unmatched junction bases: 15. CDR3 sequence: CASSGNMGETGFNEQFF. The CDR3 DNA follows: TGTGCCAGCAGCGGGAACATGGGGGAGACAGGGTTCAATGAGCAGTTCTTC.

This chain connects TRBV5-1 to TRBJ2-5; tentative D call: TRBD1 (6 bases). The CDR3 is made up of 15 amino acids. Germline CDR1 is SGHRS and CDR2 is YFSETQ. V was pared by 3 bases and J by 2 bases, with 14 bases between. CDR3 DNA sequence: TGCGCCAGCAGCTGGACAGTTTCCTCGCAAGAGACCCAGTACTTC. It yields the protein CASSWTVSSQETQYF.

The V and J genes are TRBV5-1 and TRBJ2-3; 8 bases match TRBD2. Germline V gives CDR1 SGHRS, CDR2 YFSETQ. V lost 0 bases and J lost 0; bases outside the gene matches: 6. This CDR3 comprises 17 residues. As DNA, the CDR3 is TGCGCCAGCAGCTTGGCGGAACTAGCGGTTAGCACAGATACGCAGTATTTT. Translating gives CASSLAELAVSTDTQYF. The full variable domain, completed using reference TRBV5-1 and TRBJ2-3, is KAGVTQTPRYLIKTRGQQVTLSCSPISGHRSVSWYQQTPGQGLQFLFEYFSETQRNKGNFPGRFSGRQFSNSRSEMNVSTLELGDSALYLCASSLAELAVSTDTQYFGPGTRLTVL.

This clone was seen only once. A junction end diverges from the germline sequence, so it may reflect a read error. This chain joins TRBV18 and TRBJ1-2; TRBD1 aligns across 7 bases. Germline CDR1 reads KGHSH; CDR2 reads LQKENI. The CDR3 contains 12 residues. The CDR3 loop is CASYLSAGTVAF. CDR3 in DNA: TGTGCCAGCTATTTAAGTGCCGGGACAGTGGCCTTC.

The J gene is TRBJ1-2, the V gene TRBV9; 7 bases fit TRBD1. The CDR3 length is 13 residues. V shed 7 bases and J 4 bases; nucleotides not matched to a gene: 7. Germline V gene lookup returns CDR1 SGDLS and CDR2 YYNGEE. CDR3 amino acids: CASGPDRAYGYTF. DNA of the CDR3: TGTGCCAGCGGTCCCGACAGGGCCTATGGCTACACCTTC.

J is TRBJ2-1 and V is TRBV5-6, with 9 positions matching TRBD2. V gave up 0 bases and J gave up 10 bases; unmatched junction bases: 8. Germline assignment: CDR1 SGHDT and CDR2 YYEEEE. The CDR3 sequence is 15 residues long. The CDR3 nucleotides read TGTGCCAGCAGCTTGGGCTCTAGCGGGGAGTGGGAGCAGTTCTTC. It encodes CASSLGSSGEWEQFF.

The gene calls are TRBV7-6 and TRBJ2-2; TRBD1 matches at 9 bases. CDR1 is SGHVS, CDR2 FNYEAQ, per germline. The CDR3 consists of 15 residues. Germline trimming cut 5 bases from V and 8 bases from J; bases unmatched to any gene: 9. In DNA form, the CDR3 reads TGTGCCAGCAGCCTGGGACAGGGCGGGTCAGGGGAGCTGTTTTTT. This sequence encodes CASSLGQGGSGELFF.

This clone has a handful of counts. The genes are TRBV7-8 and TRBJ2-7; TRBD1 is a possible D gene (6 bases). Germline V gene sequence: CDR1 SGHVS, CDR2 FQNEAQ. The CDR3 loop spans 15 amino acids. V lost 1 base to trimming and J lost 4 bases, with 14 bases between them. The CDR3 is CASSLEAGAQYEQYF. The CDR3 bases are TGTGCCAGCAGCTTAGAGGCAGGGGCGCAATACGAGCAGTACTTC.

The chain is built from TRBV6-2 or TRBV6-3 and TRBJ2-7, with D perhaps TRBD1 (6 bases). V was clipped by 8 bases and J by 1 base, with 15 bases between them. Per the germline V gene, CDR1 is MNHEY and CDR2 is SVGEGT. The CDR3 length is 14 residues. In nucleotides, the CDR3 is TGTGCCAGCGGTTCTCGGACAGAATCCTACGAGCAGTACTTC. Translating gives CASGSRTESYEQYF.

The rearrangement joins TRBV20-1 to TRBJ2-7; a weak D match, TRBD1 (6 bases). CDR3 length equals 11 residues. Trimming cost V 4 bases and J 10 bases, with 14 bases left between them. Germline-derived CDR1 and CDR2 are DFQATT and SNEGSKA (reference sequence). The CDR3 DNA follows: TGCAGTGCTACCTCCGGGACACAACAGTACTTC. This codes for CSATSGTQQYF.

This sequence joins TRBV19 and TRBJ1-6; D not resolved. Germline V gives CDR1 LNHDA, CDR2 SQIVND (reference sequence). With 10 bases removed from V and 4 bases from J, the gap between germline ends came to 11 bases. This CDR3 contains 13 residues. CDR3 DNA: TGTGCCACCCAAGACATTTATAATTCACCCCTCCACTTT. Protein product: CATQDIYNSPLHF.

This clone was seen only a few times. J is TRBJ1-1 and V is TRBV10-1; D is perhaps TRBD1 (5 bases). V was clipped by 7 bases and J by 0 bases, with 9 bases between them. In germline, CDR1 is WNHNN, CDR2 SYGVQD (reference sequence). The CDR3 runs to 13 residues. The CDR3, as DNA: TGCGCCAGCACCCAGGGTTTGAACACTGAAGCTTTCTTT. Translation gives CASTQGLNTEAFF.

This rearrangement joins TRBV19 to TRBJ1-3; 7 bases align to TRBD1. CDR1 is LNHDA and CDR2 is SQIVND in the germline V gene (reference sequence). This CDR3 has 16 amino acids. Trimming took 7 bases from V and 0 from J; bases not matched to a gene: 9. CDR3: CASTLRGVSSGNTIYF. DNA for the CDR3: TGTGCCAGTACCCTCAGGGGGGTAAGCTCTGGAAACACCATATATTTT.

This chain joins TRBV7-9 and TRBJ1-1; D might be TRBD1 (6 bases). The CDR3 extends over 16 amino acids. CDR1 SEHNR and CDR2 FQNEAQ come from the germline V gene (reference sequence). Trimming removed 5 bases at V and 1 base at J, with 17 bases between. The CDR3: CASSAIRGRGNTEAFF. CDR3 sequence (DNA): TGTGCCAGCAGCGCAATCAGGGGTAGGGGGAACACTGAAGCTTTCTTT.

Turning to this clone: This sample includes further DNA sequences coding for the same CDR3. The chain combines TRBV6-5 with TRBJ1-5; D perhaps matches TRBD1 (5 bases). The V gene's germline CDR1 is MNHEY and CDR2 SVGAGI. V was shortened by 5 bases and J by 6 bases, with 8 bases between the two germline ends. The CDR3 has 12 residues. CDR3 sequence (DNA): TGTGCCAGCAGTAGGGGAGGTCAGCCCCAGCATTTT. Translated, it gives CASSRGGQPQHF.

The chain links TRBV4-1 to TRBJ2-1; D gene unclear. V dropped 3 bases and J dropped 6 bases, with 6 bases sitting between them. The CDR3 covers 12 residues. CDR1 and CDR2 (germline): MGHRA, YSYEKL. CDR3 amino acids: CASSQGPNEQFF. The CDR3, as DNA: TGCGCCAGCAGCCAGGGCCCCAATGAGCAGTTCTTC.

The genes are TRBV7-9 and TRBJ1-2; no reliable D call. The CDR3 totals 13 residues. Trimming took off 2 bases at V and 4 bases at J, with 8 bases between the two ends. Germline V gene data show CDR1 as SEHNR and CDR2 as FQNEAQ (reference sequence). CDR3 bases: TGTGCCAGCAGCTTATTGGCCAGCTATGGCTACACCTTC. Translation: CASSLLASYGYTF.

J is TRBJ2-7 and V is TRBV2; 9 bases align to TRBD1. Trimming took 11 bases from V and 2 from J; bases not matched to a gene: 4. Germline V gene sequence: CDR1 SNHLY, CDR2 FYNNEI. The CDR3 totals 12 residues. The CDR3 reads CAGRQGAYEQYF. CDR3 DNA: TGTGCCGGTAGACAGGGGGCCTACGAGCAGTACTTC.

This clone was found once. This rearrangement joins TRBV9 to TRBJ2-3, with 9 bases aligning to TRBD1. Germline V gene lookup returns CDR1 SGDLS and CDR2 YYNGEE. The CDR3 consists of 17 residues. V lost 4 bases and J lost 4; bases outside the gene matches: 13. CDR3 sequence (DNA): TGTGCCAGCAGCCCCCACAGGGGGCGGTTTAGTTCAGATACGCAGTATTTT. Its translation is CASSPHRGRFSSDTQYF.

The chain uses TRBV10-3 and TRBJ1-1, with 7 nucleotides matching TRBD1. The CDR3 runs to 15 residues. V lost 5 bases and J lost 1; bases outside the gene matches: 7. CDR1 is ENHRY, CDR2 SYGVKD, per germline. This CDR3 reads CAISKEGARNTEAFF. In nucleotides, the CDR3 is TGTGCCATCAGTAAAGAGGGGGCGCGGAACACTGAAGCTTTCTTT.

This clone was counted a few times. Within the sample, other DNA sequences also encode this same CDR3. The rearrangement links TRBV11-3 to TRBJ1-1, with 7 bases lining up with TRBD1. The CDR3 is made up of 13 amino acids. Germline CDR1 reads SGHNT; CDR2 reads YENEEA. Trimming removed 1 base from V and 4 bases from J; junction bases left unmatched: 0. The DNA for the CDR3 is TGTGCCAGCAGCTTAGGGACAGGCACTGAAGCTTTCTTT. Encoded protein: CASSLGTGTEAFF.

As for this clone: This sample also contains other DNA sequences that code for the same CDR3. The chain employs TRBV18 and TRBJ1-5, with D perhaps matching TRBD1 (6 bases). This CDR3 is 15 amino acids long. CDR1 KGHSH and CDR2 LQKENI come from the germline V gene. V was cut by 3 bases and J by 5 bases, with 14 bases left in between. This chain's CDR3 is CASSPQGSRDQPQHF. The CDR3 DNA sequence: TGTGCCAGCTCACCCCAGGGGAGCCGCGATCAGCCCCAGCATTTT.

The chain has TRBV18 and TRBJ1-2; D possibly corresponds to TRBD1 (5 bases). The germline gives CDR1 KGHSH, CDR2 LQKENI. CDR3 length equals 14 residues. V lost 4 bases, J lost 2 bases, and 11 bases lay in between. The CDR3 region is CASSLGERNYGYTF. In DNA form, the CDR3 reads TGTGCCAGCTCACTAGGGGAACGGAACTATGGCTACACCTTC.